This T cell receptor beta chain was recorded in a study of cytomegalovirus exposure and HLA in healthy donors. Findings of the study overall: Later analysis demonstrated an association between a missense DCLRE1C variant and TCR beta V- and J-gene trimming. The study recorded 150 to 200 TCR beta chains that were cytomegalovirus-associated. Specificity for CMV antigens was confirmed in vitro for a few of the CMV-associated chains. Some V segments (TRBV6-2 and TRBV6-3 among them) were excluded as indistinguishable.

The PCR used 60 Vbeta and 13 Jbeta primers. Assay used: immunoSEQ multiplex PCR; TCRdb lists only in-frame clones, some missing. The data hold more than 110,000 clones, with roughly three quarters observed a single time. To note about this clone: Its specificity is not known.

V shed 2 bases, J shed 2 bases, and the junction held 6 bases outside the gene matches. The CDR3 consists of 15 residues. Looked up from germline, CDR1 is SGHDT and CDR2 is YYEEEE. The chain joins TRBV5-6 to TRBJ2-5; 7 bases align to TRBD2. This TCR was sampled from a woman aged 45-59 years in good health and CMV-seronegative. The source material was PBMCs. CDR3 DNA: TGTGCCAGCAGCTTACTAGGGCGGGAGCAAGAGACCCAGTACTTC. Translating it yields CASSLLGREQETQYF.